Below, 2 T cell receptor beta chains from the same sample are listed, as sequenced in a study of cytomegalovirus exposure and HLA in healthy donors (dated by TCRdb to the late 2010s). Library generation was performed with the immunoSEQ multiplex PCR assay. A mixture of 60 forward primers for TCR Vbeta segments and 13 reverse primers for TCR Jbeta segments was used in the multiplex PCR. Entries here come from immuneACCESS through TCRdb and include only in-frame sequences with V and J called. Some clones fail to appear in such tables; in the studies checked, an unresolved V gene covers under half of the shortfall, and the cause of the remainder is unknown. This sample gives around 130,000 clones in total; 8.5% to 10% of them show up just once. The ten largest make up 5.5% of the sample. Sequenced input: PBMCs. The receptors were sampled from a man between 35 and 55 years old in good health and CMV-seronegative.

This chain uses TRBV9 with TRBJ2-1; D perhaps matches TRBD2 (6 bases). Trimming removed 3 bases at V and 5 bases at J, with 15 bases between. From germline, CDR1 is SGDLS and CDR2 YYNGEE. The CDR3 has 15 residues. The CDR3 DNA reads as TGTGCCAGCAGCGGTTGGCGGGGATTAAACAATGAGCAGTTCTTC. It is translated as CASSGWRGLNNEQFF.

This clone appeared a few times. CDR3 DNA: TGTGCCAGCAGTGTCGCGGGGCAGTCTCGATATGGCTACACCTTC. This codes for CASSVAGQSRYGYTF. The genes are TRBV6-6 and TRBJ1-2; perhaps TRBD1 as D (5 bases). Trimming removed 5 bases from V and 5 bases from J, with 18 bases in between. The CDR3 totals 15 residues. CDR1 and CDR2 from the germline V gene are MNHNY and SVGAGI (reference sequence).